This entry describes one T cell receptor beta chain. This sample stems from a study of control samples from healthy donors and cancer patients. Produced via immunoSEQ multiplex PCR; TCRdb's table is partial and in-frame only. The profile shows roughly 130,000 clones, less than 90% of them singletons. The specimen was blood. The origin of this receptor is a woman aged 25 to 45 in good health.

The CDR3 spells CASSEVRTGDEQFF. In DNA, the CDR3 is TGTGCCAGCAGTGAAGTCAGGACAGGGGATGAGCAGTTCTTC. The gene calls are TRBV6-1 and TRBJ2-1; 9 bases match TRBD1. J lost 8 bases, V lost 1 base, and 3 bases had no gene match. From germline, CDR1 is MNHNS and CDR2 SASEGT. The CDR3 has 14 amino acids.